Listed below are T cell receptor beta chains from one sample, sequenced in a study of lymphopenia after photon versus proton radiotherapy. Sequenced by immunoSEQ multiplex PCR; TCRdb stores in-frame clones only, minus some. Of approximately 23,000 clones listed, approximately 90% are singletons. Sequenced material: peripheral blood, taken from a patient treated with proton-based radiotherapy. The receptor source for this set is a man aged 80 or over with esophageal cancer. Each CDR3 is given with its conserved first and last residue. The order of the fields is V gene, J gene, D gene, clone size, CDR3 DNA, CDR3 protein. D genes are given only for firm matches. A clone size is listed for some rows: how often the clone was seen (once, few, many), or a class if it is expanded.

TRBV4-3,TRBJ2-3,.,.,TGCGCCAGCAGTTCCGGGAGCACAGATACGCAGTATTTT,CASSSGSTDTQYF
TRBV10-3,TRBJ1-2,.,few,TGTGCCACCAGGATACAGCCGTTCTATGGCTACACCTTC,CATRIQPFYGYTF
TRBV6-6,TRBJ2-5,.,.,TGTGCCAGCAATGAGGGTCCCCCACAAGAGACCCAGTACTTC,CASNEGPPQETQYF
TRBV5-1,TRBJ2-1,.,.,TGCGCCAGCAGCCCGACCGGGGATAACTACAATGAGCAGTTCTTC,CASSPTGDNYNEQFF
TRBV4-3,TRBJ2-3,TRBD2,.,TGCGCCAGCAGACGAGGACTAGCGGGACACACAGATACGCAGTATTTT,CASRRGLAGHTDTQYF
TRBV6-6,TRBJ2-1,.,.,TGTGCCAGCAGTTCAGGCTCCTACAATGAGCAGTTCTTC,CASSSGSYNEQFF
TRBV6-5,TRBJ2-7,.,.,TGTGCCAGCAGCCGGGACCGAATAACCTACGAGCAGTACTTC,CASSRDRITYEQYF
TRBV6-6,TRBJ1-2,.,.,TGTGCCAGCAGTTACTCCGCAGGGCGTTTGGATGGCTACACCTTC,CASSYSAGRLDGYTF
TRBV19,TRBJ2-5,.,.,TGTGCCAGTAGTATAACAGGGAACCTCCAAGAGACCCAGTACTTC,CASSITGNLQETQYF
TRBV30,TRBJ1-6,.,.,TGTGCCTGGAGTCCCACCAGGTTTTACTCCTATAATTCACCCCTCCACTTT,CAWSPTRFYSYNSPLHF
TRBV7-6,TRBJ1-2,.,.,TGTGCCAGCAGCTTATCGGGGGGGTATGGCTACACCTTC,CASSLSGGYGYTF
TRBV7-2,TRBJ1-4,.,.,TGTGCCAGCAGCTTAAGGGGGGGCACTAATGAAAAACTGTTTTTT,CASSLRGGTNEKLFF
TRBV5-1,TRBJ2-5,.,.,TGCGCCAGCAGCCCGGGCTCAACCCAAGAGACCCAGTACTTC,CASSPGSTQETQYF
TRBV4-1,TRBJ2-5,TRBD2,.,TGCGCCAGCAGCCAAGATTGGACTAGCCGAAAGCAGTACTTC,CASSQDWTSRKQYF
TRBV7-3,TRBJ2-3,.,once,TGTGCCAGCAGCTCCGGGCTAAGCACAGATACGCAGTATTTT,CASSSGLSTDTQYF
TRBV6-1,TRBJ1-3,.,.,TGTGCCAGCAGTGATACGGCCACCTTCTCTGGAAACACCATATATTTT,CASSDTATFSGNTIYF
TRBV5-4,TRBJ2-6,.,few,TGTGCCAGCAGTCCACCAACCTCTCCCCTCCTCTCTGGGGCCAACGTCCTGACTTTC,CASSPPTSPLLSGANVLTF
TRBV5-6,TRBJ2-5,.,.,TGTGCCAGCAGCCTGGCGTTGGGGTTGCGGTACTTC,CASSLALGLRYF
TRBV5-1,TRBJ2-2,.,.,TGCGCCAGCGACAGAGGGGGGCAGACCGGGGAGCTGTTTTTT,CASDRGGQTGELFF
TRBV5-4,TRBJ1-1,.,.,TGTGCCAGCAGCTTGGCTCTGGGGAACACTGAAGCTTTCTTT,CASSLALGNTEAFF
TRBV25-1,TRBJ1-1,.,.,TGTGCCAGCAGTGACGAAGGCGGATTTAGAACTGAAGCTTTCTTT,CASSDEGGFRTEAFF
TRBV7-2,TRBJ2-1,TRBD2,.,TGTGCCAGCAGCCCCGGCGGACTAGCGAGCAATGAGCAGTTCTTC,CASSPGGLASNEQFF
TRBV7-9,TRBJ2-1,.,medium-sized,TGTGCCAGCAGCTCCCCCTACTCGAACAATGAGCAGTTCTTC,CASSSPYSNNEQFF
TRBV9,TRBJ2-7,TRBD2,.,TGTGCCAGCAGCCAGCGCGGGACTAGCTATAACTACGAGCAGTACTTC,CASSQRGTSYNYEQYF
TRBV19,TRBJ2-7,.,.,TGTGCCAGTAGTATCACCTTTTCCTGGACAGCCCTTTCCTACGAGCAGTACTTC,CASSITFSWTALSYEQYF
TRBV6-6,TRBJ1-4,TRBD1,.,TGTGCCAGCAGTTACTCCTCCGGGACAGGGAGACTGTTTTTT,CASSYSSGTGRLFF
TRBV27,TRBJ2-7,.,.,TGTGCCAGCAGGGGGAACTCCTACGAGCAGTACTTC,CASRGNSYEQYF
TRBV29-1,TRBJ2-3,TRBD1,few,TGCAGCGTTGAAGATGGGGGACAGGAAAATGTTCTTGCAGATACGCAGTATTTT,CSVEDGGQENVLADTQYF
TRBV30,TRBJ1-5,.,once,TGTGCCTGGAGCGAGGGACCTTATCAGCCCCAGCATTTT,CAWSEGPYQPQHF
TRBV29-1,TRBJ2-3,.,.,TGCAGCGTTGAGGACCCCCGGGGTACAGATACGCAGTATTTT,CSVEDPRGTDTQYF
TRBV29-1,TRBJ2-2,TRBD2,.,TGCAGCGCCGGGACTATTCCCGGGGAGCTGTTTTTT,CSAGTIPGELFF
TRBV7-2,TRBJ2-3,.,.,TGTGCCAGCAGCTTATGGCGGAGCACAGATACGCAGTATTTT,CASSLWRSTDTQYF
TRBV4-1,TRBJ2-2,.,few,TGCGCCAGCCGAAAAATAGGTACGAGAACCGGGGAGCTGTTTTTT,CASRKIGTRTGELFF
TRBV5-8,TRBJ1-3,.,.,TGTGCCAGCAGCTTGGGCAGGGCCTCTGGAAACACCATATATTTT,CASSLGRASGNTIYF
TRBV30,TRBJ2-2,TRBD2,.,TGTGCCTGGTCAATGAGCGGGAGCACCGGGGAGCTGTTTTTT,CAWSMSGSTGELFF
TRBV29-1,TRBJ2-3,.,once,TGCAGCGTGACGGACGGGTCAGATACGCAGTATTTT,CSVTDGSDTQYF
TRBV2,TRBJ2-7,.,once,TGTGCCAGCAAAGGTTCCTACGAGCAGTACTTC,CASKGSYEQYF
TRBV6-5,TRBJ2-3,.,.,TGTGCCATCGGACAGATTAGCACAGATACGCAGTATTTT,CAIGQISTDTQYF
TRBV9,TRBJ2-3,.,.,TGTGCCAGCAGCGTAGGGGGCGCAGATACGCAGTATTTT,CASSVGGADTQYF
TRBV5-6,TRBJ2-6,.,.,TGTGCCAGCACGAGACGGAGCTCTGGGGCCAACGTCCTGACTTTC,CASTRRSSGANVLTF
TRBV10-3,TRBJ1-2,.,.,TGTGCCATCAGTGAGTCGTTGGCCAGTATGGGCTACACCTTC,CAISESLASMGYTF
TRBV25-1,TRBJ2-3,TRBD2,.,TGTGCCAGCAGTGACGCGGGGGGGCCCACAGATACGCAGTATTTT,CASSDAGGPTDTQYF
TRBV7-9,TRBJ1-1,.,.,TGTGCCAGCAGCTTATCCGGGGCGAACACTGAAGCTTTCTTT,CASSLSGANTEAFF
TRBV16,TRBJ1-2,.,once,TGTGCCAGCAGCCTAGAGCGAGGACAGAACTATGGCTACACCTTC,CASSLERGQNYGYTF
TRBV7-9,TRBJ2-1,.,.,TGTGCCAGCAGCTTTGGGGCTACCTACAATGAGCAGTTCTTC,CASSFGATYNEQFF
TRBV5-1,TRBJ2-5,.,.,TGCGCCAGCAGCTTGGCTCCGCAAGAGACCCAGTACTTC,CASSLAPQETQYF
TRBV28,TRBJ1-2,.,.,TGTGCCAGCAGCAACTATGGCTACACCTTC,CASSNYGYTF
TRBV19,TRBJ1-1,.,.,TGTGCCAGTAGTATAGCACGGGAGAACACTGAAGCTTTCTTT,CASSIARENTEAFF
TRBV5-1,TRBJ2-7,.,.,TGCGCCAGCAGCTTGGAATACAGGGGAGGCGAGCAGTACTTC,CASSLEYRGGEQYF
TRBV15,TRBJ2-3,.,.,TGTGCCACCAGCAGTGTTAGCGGATACACAGATACGCAGTATTTT,CATSSVSGYTDTQYF